This is a list of T cell receptor beta chains from one sample in a study of early T cells in non-severe SARS-CoV-2 infection. MiXCR was run by TCRdb on the 5' RACE reads, yielding one entry per CDR3 protein. Among approximately 69,000 distinct CDR3 sequences listed, roughly a tenth were seen once. Input material: whole blood. Receptors originate from an adult who was a healthcare worker with PCR-confirmed SARS-CoV-2 infection or an uninfected control (not recorded which). The CDR3 runs from the conserved cysteine through the conserved F or W. The D gene is left open where the match is weak. Size is omitted from some rows. Given values are once, few, many or a class for expanded clones.

>TRBD1|TRBV5-4|TRBJ1-6|many
CASSRGRDRGSTLHF
TGTGCCAGCAGCCGGGGAAGGGACAGGGGGTCAACCCTCCACTTT
>.|TRBV18|TRBJ2-6|.
CASSLSANVLTF
TGTGCCAGCTCCCTATCGGCCAACGTCCTGACTTTC
>.|TRBV21-1|TRBJ2-7|.
CASSKAGGFPYEQYF
TGTGCCAGCAGCAAAGCGGGAGGATTCCCCTACGAGCAGTACTTC
>TRBD1|TRBV29-1|TRBJ1-6|many
CSVRQGDSPLHF
TGCAGCGTTAGACAGGGAGATTCACCCCTCCACTTT
>.|TRBV7-9|TRBJ2-3|many
CASSYGGGTDTQYF
TGTGCCAGCAGCTATGGTGGGGGCACAGATACGCAGTATTTT
>.|TRBV25-1|TRBJ1-1|many
CASSLDGSTEAFF
TGTGCCAGCAGCCTCGACGGCAGCACTGAAGCTTTCTTT
>.|TRBV11-2|TRBJ2-7|many
CASSFEGVTNEQYF
TGTGCCAGCAGCTTTGAGGGGGTGACCAACGAGCAGTACTTC
>.|TRBV7-3|TRBJ2-3|many
CASSLLWARLVDTQYF
TGTGCCAGCAGCTTACTGTGGGCCCGCTTGGTTGATACGCAGTATTTT
>.|TRBV6-1|TRBJ2-7|many
CASRLNLQGGEQYF
TGTGCCAGCAGATTAAACCTACAGGGAGGAGAGCAGTACTTC
>TRBD2|TRBV30|TRBJ2-1|.
CAWSGAGGNEQFF
TGTGCCTGGAGTGGAGCGGGAGGAAATGAGCAGTTCTTC
>.|TRBV2|TRBJ1-2|many
CASTRESYGYTF
TGTGCCAGCACGCGAGAAAGCTATGGCTACACCTTC
>TRBD1|TRBV5-6|TRBJ1-3|many
CASSLGTGSGNTIYF
TGTGCCAGCAGCTTAGGGACAGGCTCTGGAAACACCATATATTTT
>TRBD1|TRBV7-9|TRBJ2-1|many
CASSLGQGIIDEQFF
TGTGCCAGCAGCTTGGGACAGGGGATCATCGATGAGCAGTTCTTC
>.|TRBV29-1|TRBJ1-2|many
CSVESPNYGYTF
TGCAGCGTTGAATCGCCGAACTATGGCTACACCTTC
>.|TRBV20-1|TRBJ2-2|few
CSASANRNTGELFF
TGCAGTGCTAGCGCCAACAGGAACACCGGGGAGCTGTTTTTT
>TRBD1|TRBV12-3/TRBV12-4|TRBJ1-5|many
CASRGQSNQPQHF
TGTGCCAGCAGGGGACAGAGCAATCAGCCCCAGCATTTT
>.|TRBV10-3|TRBJ1-5|many
CAISDRLNQPQHF
TGTGCCATCAGTGACCGGCTTAATCAGCCCCAGCATTTT
>TRBD1|TRBV18|TRBJ2-1|many
CASSPPVGQGSYNEQFF
TGTGCCAGCTCACCACCGGTCGGACAGGGCTCCTACAATGAGCAGTTCTTC
>.|TRBV7-2|TRBJ2-7|.
CASSLVRSLPGSYEQYF
TGTGCCAGCAGCTTAGTTCGTTCCTTACCAGGGTCCTACGAGCAGTACTTC
>TRBD2|TRBV7-9|TRBJ2-7|.
CASSFTSGFSYEQYF
TGTGCCAGCAGCTTCACTAGCGGATTCTCCTACGAGCAGTACTTC
>TRBD2|TRBV13|TRBJ2-1|.
CASRLRLGLADRYNEQFF
TGTGCCAGCAGACTACGCCTGGGTCTAGCGGACCGCTACAATGAGCAGTTCTTC
>TRBD2|TRBV11-2|TRBJ2-7|few
CASSLASGSYEQYF
TGTGCCAGCAGCTTAGCTAGCGGTTCCTACGAGCAGTACTTC
>.|TRBV19|TRBJ1-5|many
CASSIVGEVNQPQHF
TGTGCCAGTAGTATTGTAGGAGAGGTTAATCAGCCCCAGCATTTT
>.|TRBV6-5|TRBJ2-1|many
CASSRRRVPYNEQFF
TGTGCCAGCAGTCGACGGAGAGTACCCTACAATGAGCAGTTCTTC
>.|TRBV6-6|TRBJ1-2|many
CASSRTPTNYGYTF
TGTGCCAGCAGTCGGACCCCCACTAACTATGGCTACACCTTC
>.|TRBV6-5|TRBJ2-4|few
CASVALQGNIQYF
TGTGCCAGCGTCGCCTTACAGGGAAACATTCAGTACTTC
>.|TRBV25-1|TRBJ2-4|few
CASSHPGPPPKNIQYF
TGTGCCAGCAGCCACCCAGGGCCCCCTCCCAAAAACATTCAGTACTTC
>.|TRBV5-6|TRBJ2-1|.
CASTTGYQHEQFF
TGTGCCAGCACGACAGGATACCAACATGAGCAGTTCTTC
>.|TRBV11-1|TRBJ2-3|.
CASSSNPTRADTQYF
TGTGCCAGCAGCTCTAACCCAACCAGGGCAGATACGCAGTATTTT
>.|TRBV7-2|TRBJ2-4|many
CASSPSLIAKNIQYF
TGTGCCAGCAGCCCCTCTTTGATAGCCAAAAACATTCAGTACTTC
>.|TRBV3-1|TRBJ1-1|few
CASSQAAGTTEAFF
TGTGCCAGCAGCCAAGCGGCAGGGACAACTGAAGCTTTCTTT
>.|TRBV20-1|TRBJ1-4|few
CSARETGPNEKLFF
TGCAGTGCTAGAGAAACAGGACCTAATGAAAAACTGTTTTTT
>.|TRBV6-1|TRBJ2-3|medium-sized
CASRPGDTQYF
TGTGCCAGCAGGCCGGGCGATACGCAGTATTTT
>TRBD1|TRBV30|TRBJ1-4|many
CAWSVIVWTGREKLFF
TGTGCCTGGAGTGTAATTGTGTGGACAGGGAGGGAAAAACTGTTTTTT
>.|TRBV11-2|TRBJ2-7|many
CASSLGFEQYF
TGTGCCAGCAGCTTAGGGTTCGAGCAGTACTTC
>TRBD2|TRBV20-1|TRBJ2-4|many
CSARRGGEGNIQYF
TGCAGTGCTAGGCGGGGGGGCGAGGGAAACATTCAGTACTTC
>TRBD2|TRBV20-1|TRBJ2-5|many
CSAGTSGTYQETQYF
TGCAGTGCCGGGACTAGCGGGACCTACCAAGAGACCCAGTACTTC
>.|TRBV20-1|TRBJ1-2|.
CSARDRKTAGYGYTF
TGCAGTGCTAGAGATCGTAAGACTGCGGGTTATGGCTACACCTTC
>.|TRBV7-9|TRBJ1-1|many
CASSLARTGNTEAFF
TGTGCCAGCAGCTTAGCGCGAACGGGGAACACTGAAGCTTTCTTT
>.|TRBV6-2/TRBV6-3|TRBJ2-2|.
CASTPMSGELFF
TGTGCCAGCACGCCAATGTCGGGGGAGCTGTTTTTT
>.|TRBV29-1|TRBJ1-5|.
CSVAAGYNQPQHF
TGCAGCGTCGCCGCAGGGTACAATCAGCCCCAGCATTTT
>TRBD1|TRBV5-1|TRBJ2-2|many
CASSLHGQAGPNTGELFF
TGCGCCAGCAGCTTGCACGGACAGGCAGGCCCGAACACCGGGGAGCTGTTTTTT
>.|TRBV28|TRBJ1-5|few
CASSSYSGTGNQPQHF
TGTGCCAGCAGTTCGTATTCCGGGACGGGCAATCAGCCCCAGCATTTT
>.|TRBV20-1|TRBJ2-7|.
CSAPVQGRHEQYF
TGCAGTGCACCGGTGCAGGGCAGGCACGAGCAGTACTTC
>.|TRBV20-1|TRBJ2-2|.
CSARQGHTGELFF
TGCAGTGCTAGACAGGGGCACACCGGGGAGCTGTTTTTT